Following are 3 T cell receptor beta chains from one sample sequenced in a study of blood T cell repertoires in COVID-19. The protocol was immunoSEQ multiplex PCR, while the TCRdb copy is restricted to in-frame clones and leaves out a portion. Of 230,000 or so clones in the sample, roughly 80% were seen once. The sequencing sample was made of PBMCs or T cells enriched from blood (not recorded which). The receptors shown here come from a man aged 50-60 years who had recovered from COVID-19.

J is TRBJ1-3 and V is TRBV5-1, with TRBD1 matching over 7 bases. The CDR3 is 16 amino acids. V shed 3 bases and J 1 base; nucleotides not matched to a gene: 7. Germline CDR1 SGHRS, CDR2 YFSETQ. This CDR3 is CASSYLQGGSGNTIYF. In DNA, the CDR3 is TGCGCCAGCAGCTATCTCCAGGGGGGATCTGGAAACACCATATATTTT.

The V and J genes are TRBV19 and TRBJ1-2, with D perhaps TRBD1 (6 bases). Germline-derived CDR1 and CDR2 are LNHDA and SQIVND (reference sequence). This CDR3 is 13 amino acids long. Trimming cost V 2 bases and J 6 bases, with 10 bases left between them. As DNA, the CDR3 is TGTGCCAGTAGTATATACAGGGCGGATGGCTACACCTTC. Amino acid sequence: CASSIYRADGYTF.

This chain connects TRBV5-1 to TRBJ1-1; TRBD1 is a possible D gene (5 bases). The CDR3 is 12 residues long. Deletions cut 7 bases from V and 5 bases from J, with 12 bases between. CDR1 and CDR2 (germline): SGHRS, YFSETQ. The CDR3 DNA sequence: TGCGCCAGCGGAGGGACTAATACTGAAGCTTTCTTT. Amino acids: CASGGTNTEAFF.